This T cell receptor beta chain emerged from a study of cytomegalovirus exposure and HLA in healthy donors. Overall study context: An analysis done earlier identified about 120 million unique TCR beta sequences from 200 million or so T cells.

The CDR3 runs to 15 residues. Trimming cost V 2 bases and J 2 bases, with 11 bases left between them. Germline V lookup: CDR1 MGHDK, CDR2 SYGVNS. Study results and caveats: Altogether, more than 150 TCR beta chains were recorded as cytomegalovirus-associated. Cytomegalovirus status, reportedly, was diagnosed with high specificity and sensitivity by the classifier.

As regards this clone: Antigen specificity is unknown.

PCR primers comprised 60 Vbeta and 13 Jbeta primers. Generated by immunoSEQ multiplex PCR, the TCRdb table keeps only in-frame clones and is missing some. This table holds 120,000 or so clones, about four fifths found once. The chain recombines TRBV25-1 with TRBJ2-3; maybe TRBD2 (5 bases). The specimen was PBMCs. The sequence was collected from a woman in her 40s in good health and CMV-seropositive. The CDR3 DNA reads as TGTGCCAGCAGTGAACCGGCGGGCCCCACAGATACGCAGTATTTT. Translating it yields CASSEPAGPTDTQYF.